The rows below give T cell receptor beta chains drawn from one sample of a study of cytomegalovirus exposure and HLA in healthy donors. Data came from immunoSEQ multiplex PCR; TCRdb stores just in-frame clones and leaves some out. This sample has some 150,000 clones, with 82% found just once. Sequenced material: PBMCs. Every receptor here comes from a woman between 50 and 59 years old in good health and CMV-seropositive. Both conserved end residues are part of each CDR3. Fields, in order: V gene, CDR3 length, D gene, clone size, J gene, CDR3 DNA, CDR3 protein. D genes are given only for firm matches. Size tells how often a clone was seen (once, few, many) or the class of an expanded clone, and some rows leave it out.

>TRBV13|15|NA|NA|TRBJ2-2
TGTGCCAGCAGCAAACCAGGGCCGAACACCGGGGAGCTGTTTTTT
CASSKPGPNTGELFF
>TRBV25-1|15|NA|NA|TRBJ1-4
TGTGCCAGCAGTCTGGCGGGCGAGCTAAAAGAAAAACTGTTTTTT
CASSLAGELKEKLFF
>TRBV6-1|13|TRBD1|NA|TRBJ1-6
TGTGCCAGCAGGGTACTACAGGGGTCACCCCTCCACTTT
CASRVLQGSPLHF
>TRBV7-8|13|NA|NA|TRBJ1-1
TGTGCCAGCAGCCCACCAGAGAACACTGAAGCTTTCTTT
CASSPPENTEAFF
>TRBV7-2|14|TRBD1|NA|TRBJ2-7
TGTGCCAGCAGCTTTGACAGGGGGCTTCGCGAGCAGTACTTC
CASSFDRGLREQYF
>TRBV7-9|14|NA|NA|TRBJ1-3
TGTGCCAGCAGCGATGACAGCTCTGGAAACACCATATATTTT
CASSDDSSGNTIYF
>TRBV7-8|15|NA|NA|TRBJ2-3
TGTGCCAGCAGCTTAGCGGCCCGTACGCGGAATACGCAGTATTTT
CASSLAARTRNTQYF
>TRBV7-8|15|NA|NA|TRBJ2-1
TGTGCCAGCAGCTTAGTGGCGGGGAGCTACGGTGAGCAGTTCTTC
CASSLVAGSYGEQFF
>TRBV7-7|13|TRBD1|few|TRBJ2-7
TGTGCTAGCAGCCCGGGACAGGGGTACGAGCAGTACTTC
CASSPGQGYEQYF
>TRBV15|13|NA|NA|TRBJ1-6
TGTGCCACCAGCCAACTGATTAATTCACCCCTCCACTTT
CATSQLINSPLHF
>TRBV4-3|15|NA|once|TRBJ1-3
TGCGCCAGCAGCCAAGAGACAGCCCCTGGAAACGCCATATATTTT
CASSQETAPGNAIYF
>TRBV7-6|18|TRBD2|once|TRBJ2-3
TGTGCCAGCAGCAAAGAGAGGACTAGCGGGGGGGTGGGAGATACGCAGTATTTT
CASSKERTSGGVGDTQYF
>TRBV7-9|13|TRBD1|NA|TRBJ1-2
TGTGCCAGCAGCCAGATACAGGGGAATGGCTACACCTTC
CASSQIQGNGYTF
>TRBV2|13|NA|once|TRBJ1-1
TGTGCCAGCAGTGGCGGGGGAGGCACTGAAGCTTTCTTT
CASSGGGGTEAFF
>TRBV5-6|18|TRBD2|NA|TRBJ2-3
TGTGCCAGCAGCCAAGGGGTAGCGGGGGCGACTAGCACAGATACGCAGTATTTT
CASSQGVAGATSTDTQYF
>TRBV27|13|TRBD2|once|TRBJ2-5
TGTGCCAGCAGTTTGGGGACGGGGCGGGAGCAGTACTTC
CASSLGTGREQYF
>TRBV21-1|17|NA|NA|TRBJ2-1
TGTGCCAGCAGCAAACCCCCGGGACAGACCTCCTACAATGAGCAGTTCTTC
CASSKPPGQTSYNEQFF
>TRBV18|12|NA|once|TRBJ2-1
TGTGCCAGCTCACTGCAGGGCAATGAGCAGTTCTTC
CASSLQGNEQFF
>TRBV18|12|NA|NA|TRBJ1-3
TGTGCCAGCTCACCCACGGGGGACACCATATATTTT
CASSPTGDTIYF
>TRBV15|13|TRBD1|NA|TRBJ1-6
TGTGCCACCCTCCGGGACAGAGAGTCACCCCTCCACTTT
CATLRDRESPLHF
>TRBV9|18|TRBD2|once|TRBJ2-2
TGTGCCAGCAGCGTTACTGCTAGCGGGGGGGCGAACACCGGGGAGCTGTTTTTT
CASSVTASGGANTGELFF
>TRBV18|15|TRBD2|NA|TRBJ2-2
TGTGCCAGCTCACGGACTAGCCAGAACACCGGGGAGCTGTTTTTT
CASSRTSQNTGELFF